These 11 T cell receptor beta chains share one sample of origin, sequenced in a study of memory CD4+ T cells and cytomegalovirus serostatus. The sort gate was single viable CD3+CD4+CD8-CD45RO+ cells for memory CD4+ T cells. Clones were read by immunoSEQ multiplex PCR, and TCRdb kept only the in-frame ones, dropping some. The data contain about 73,000 clones, roughly three quarters of them singletons. Input material: memory CD4+ T cells from blood. These receptors were collected from an adult in good health and CMV-seropositive.

This clone was counted a few times. The V gene is TRBV21-1, the J gene TRBJ1-1. TRBV21-1 represents a pseudogene. The CDR3 is 14 residues long. CDR3 in DNA: TGTGCCAGCAGCAAAAAGAAATTGGACACTGAAGCTTTCTTT. Amino acid sequence: CASSKKKLDTEAFF.

The chain combines TRBV5-8 with TRBJ2-1; tentatively, D is TRBD2 (6 bases). V gave up 2 bases and J gave up 9 bases, with 18 bases separating them. Germline V CDR1 and CDR2: SGHTS, YDEGEE. The CDR3 contains 15 residues. The CDR3 DNA reads TGTGCCAGCAGCTTCGGGGTCGGGAGTGACAGTGAGCAGTTCTTC. Amino acid sequence: CASSFGVGSDSEQFF.

The chain links TRBV4-3 to TRBJ1-2; 7 nucleotides match TRBD1. From germline, CDR1 is LGHNA and CDR2 YSLEER. Trimming removed 0 bases from V and 11 bases from J; junction bases left unmatched: 9. There are 14 residues in the CDR3. The CDR3 DNA reads as TGCGCCAGCAGCCAAGAATCAAGGGGGCGACGGTACACCTTC. It specifies CASSQESRGRRYTF.

This clone has just a few counts. The chain couples TRBV5-6 to TRBJ1-2; tentatively, D is TRBD1 (6 bases). Germline lookup yields CDR1 SGHDT and CDR2 YYEEEE. The CDR3 runs 16 residues. Between the trimmed V and J ends, which lost 0 bases and 6 bases, there was a span of 18 bases. The CDR3 loop reads CASSLASGYRAHGYTF. CDR3 coding DNA: TGTGCCAGCAGCTTGGCTAGTGGGTACAGGGCTCATGGCTACACCTTC.

The table lists this clone with a count of one. The CDR3 reads CASSTGENTEAFF. The CDR3, as DNA: TGCGCCAGCAGTACGGGTGAGAACACTGAAGCTTTCTTT. V and J are TRBV10-2 and TRBJ1-1; D is ambiguous. V dropped 5 bases and J dropped 1 base, with 8 bases sitting between them. There are 13 residues in the CDR3. CDR1 WSHSY and CDR2 SAAADI come from the germline V gene.

This clone has a handful of counts. The V gene is TRBV2, the J gene TRBJ1-1, with no clear D. V lost 5 bases and J 3 bases, leaving 13 bases between the germline ends. CDR1 SNHLY and CDR2 FYNNEI come from the germline V gene. The CDR3 runs to 14 residues. CDR3 sequence: CASSLRPGYTEAFF. CDR3 DNA: TGTGCCAGCAGTCTCCGGCCGGGGTACACTGAAGCTTTCTTT.

The chain is built from TRBV2 and TRBJ1-1; 7 bases are shared with TRBD1. After removal of 10 bases from V and 4 bases from J, the junction contained 6 bases not matched to a gene. CDR1 SNHLY and CDR2 FYNNEI come from the germline V gene. This CDR3 is 12 amino acids long. The CDR3 is CATDRVRTEAFF. The CDR3 coding sequence is TGTGCCACTGACAGGGTCCGCACTGAAGCTTTCTTT.

The rearrangement uses TRBV5-6 and TRBJ1-6, with D hard to call. Germline assignment: CDR1 SGHDT and CDR2 YYEEEE. The CDR3 runs to 15 residues. The V end was cut by 0 bases, the J end by 8 bases, with 12 bases between. The CDR3 loop reads CASSLGGRLDSPLHF. The DNA of the CDR3 is TGTGCCAGCAGCTTGGGAGGGCGGTTAGATTCACCCCTCCACTTT.

The rearrangement links TRBV6-4 to TRBJ2-3, with TRBD2 matching over 7 bases. Germline-derived CDR1 and CDR2 are MRHNA and SNTAGT. The CDR3 runs to 15 residues. The J segment lost 2 bases and the V segment lost 5 bases, leaving 7 bases of the junction unmatched. The CDR3 spells CASSTGLAVTDTQYF. The CDR3 DNA follows: TGTGCCAGCAGTACCGGGCTAGCGGTCACAGATACGCAGTATTTT.

In this sample, this clone turned up once. The V call is TRBV6-5, the J call TRBJ2-1, with D possibly TRBD2 on 6 matching bases. CDR3 length equals 15 residues. V was clipped by 10 bases and J by 6 bases, with 22 bases between them. Germline V lookup: CDR1 MNHEY, CDR2 SVGAGI. The CDR3 is CATWRGSEAGNEQFF. DNA for the CDR3: TGTGCCACGTGGCGGGGTTCCGAGGCTGGCAATGAGCAGTTCTTC.

This clone was detected a few times. The CDR3 nucleotides are TGTGCCTGGAAGACTGCTTATAATTCACCCCTCCACTTT. Translated, it gives CAWKTAYNSPLHF. The chain employs TRBV30 and TRBJ1-6; D is unclear. Looked up from germline, CDR1 is GTSNPN and CDR2 is SVGIG (reference sequence). The CDR3 is 13 amino acids. V shed 4 bases and J shed 4 bases, with 8 bases lying between them.